This T cell receptor (beta chain) was obtained from a study of blood T cells in healthy people across ages. Overall study results and limits: The fall in TCR beta diversity per million T cells was roughly linear with age.

Worth noting for this clonotype: Its cognate antigen is unknown.

Combining a sample-barcoded 5' primer with a J-beta primer mix, a second PCR ran for roughly 6 to 12 cycles. TCRdb used MiXCR to reprocess the 5' RACE reads, holding one entry per CDR3 protein. Of around 820,000 distinct CDR3 sequences listed, 20% to 25% are singletons. Trimming left V 6 bases short and J 1 base short, with 9 bases between. This CDR3 spans 14 amino acids. Germline values: CDR1 MDHEN, CDR2 SYDVKM. These data were also filed under a second study, of T cells of mothers and their children. As that study records: The authors added sample barcodes and 2-4 random nucleotides using the M1S primer of the second PCR.

The rearrangement joins TRBV28 to TRBJ2-2, with D perhaps matching TRBD1 (5 bases). The source of this sequence is a boy younger than 18 in good health. Sequenced input: blood. The CDR3 DNA is TGTGCCAGCAGATCTACAGGGAACACCGGGGAGCTGTTTTTT. It translates to CASRSTGNTGELFF.